These 26 T cell receptor beta chains were all obtained from the same sample, sequenced in a study of post-analysis software for immune sequencing data. Study results and limitations: Four to six TRBV segments (TRBV5-6, TRBV5-1 and TRBV20-1 among them) occurred more frequently in patients than in controls.

Unique molecular identifiers were carried by the TCR beta cDNA libraries. TCRdb used MiXCR to reprocess the PCR reads, holding one entry per CDR3 protein. The sample has about 820,000 distinct CDR3 sequences, approximately 53% seen once. These receptors have no known antigen. The source material was blood. The receptor set was obtained from a girl aged 10-17 years with multiple sclerosis.

V usage is TRBV7-3 and J usage is TRBJ2-3; 9 positions agree with TRBD1. The CDR3 loop spans 16 amino acids. The germline V gene encodes CDR1 SGHTA and CDR2 FQGTGA. V lost 6 bases and J lost 3; bases outside the gene matches: 10. The CDR3 region is CASSRTPGQGTDTQYF. CDR3 sequence (DNA): TGTGCCAGCAGTCGAACCCCGGGACAGGGTACAGATACGCAGTATTTT.

This chain uses TRBV5-5 with TRBJ2-6, with D hard to call. The CDR3 runs to 13 residues. CDR1 SGHKS and CDR2 YYEKEE come from the germline V gene (reference sequence). V gave up 6 bases and J gave up 1 base, with 5 bases separating them. The CDR3 bases are TGTGCCAGCACCCATTCTGGGGCCAACGTCCTGACTTTC. Protein: CASTHSGANVLTF.

V usage is TRBV28 and J usage is TRBJ2-3, with D uncertain. The CDR3 has 13 amino acids. Germline V gene sequence: CDR1 MDHEN, CDR2 SYDVKM. Between the trimmed V and J ends, which lost 2 bases and 7 bases, there was a span of 10 bases. CDR3 sequence (DNA): TGTGCCAGCAGTTTAGGGGTACGGAATACGCAGTATTTT. This gives the protein CASSLGVRNTQYF.

The J gene is TRBJ2-6, the V gene TRBV6-5, with TRBD2 matching over 13 bases. CDR1 MNHEY and CDR2 SVGAGI come from the germline V gene. J was trimmed by 0 bases and V by 1 base; bases with no gene match: 0. This CDR3 comprises 18 residues. The CDR3 DNA follows: TGTGCCAGCAGTTACTGGACTAGCGGGGGCTCTGGGGCCAACGTCCTGACTTTC. Translation gives CASSYWTSGGSGANVLTF.

The V call is TRBV6-1, the J call TRBJ2-3; TRBD1 is a possible D gene (6 bases). V gave up 7 bases and J gave up 2 bases, with 10 bases separating them. There are 13 residues in the CDR3. The germline CDR1 and CDR2 sequences are MNHNS and SASEGT. CDR3 nucleotide sequence: TGTGCCAGCAAACAGGGAATCACAGATACGCAGTATTTT. This codes for CASKQGITDTQYF.

The chain uses TRBV20-1 and TRBJ2-1, with 7 bases lining up with TRBD1. V dropped 0 bases and J dropped 12; count of bases not matched to a gene: 17. The V gene's germline CDR1 is DFQATT and CDR2 SNEGSKA (reference sequence). This CDR3 has 16 residues. This chain's CDR3 is CSARDRGGYPGKGQFF. The CDR3 bases are TGCAGTGCTAGAGATAGAGGGGGCTATCCGGGGAAGGGGCAGTTCTTC.

The chain uses TRBV3-1 and TRBJ1-1, with D unclear. Per germline, CDR1 LGHDT and CDR2 YNNKEL (reference sequence). CDR3 length: 15 residues. V was pared by 1 base and J by 1 base, with 10 bases between. The CDR3 region has the DNA TGTGCCAGCAGCCAAGGCCCGGTTCGGAACACTGAAGCTTTCTTT. Translation gives CASSQGPVRNTEAFF. Full variable domain (missing parts from reference TRBV3-1 and TRBJ1-1): DTAVSQTPKYLVTQMGNDKSIKCEQNLGHDTMYWYKQDSKKFLKIMFSYNNKELIINETVPNRFSPKSPDKAHLNLHINSLELGDSAVYFCASSQGPVRNTEAFFGQGTRLTVV.

In this sample, this clonotype turned up a few times. The CDR3 loop reads CASRASGGPYEQYF. CDR3 coding DNA: TGTGCCAGCAGGGCCAGCGGGGGCCCTTACGAGCAGTACTTC. This chain connects TRBV9 to TRBJ2-7, with 8 positions matching TRBD2. The CDR3 is made up of 14 amino acids. Germline V gene data show CDR1 as SGDLS and CDR2 as YYNGEE. After removal of 5 bases from V and 4 bases from J, the junction contained 8 bases not matched to a gene.

The rearrangement joins TRBV29-1 to TRBJ2-1; D is unclear. This CDR3 is 13 amino acids long. In germline, CDR1 is SQVTM, CDR2 ANQGSEA. V was trimmed by 4 bases and J by 4 bases, leaving 11 bases between them. CDR3 residues: CSVVSSGYNEQFF. For the CDR3, the DNA is TGCAGCGTTGTATCGTCCGGATACAATGAGCAGTTCTTC.

The CDR3 sequence: CASSALDRGEGTEAFF. In DNA, the CDR3 is TGTGCCAGCTCTGCCTTGGACAGGGGGGAGGGCACTGAAGCTTTCTTT. This rearrangement joins TRBV7-8 to TRBJ1-1, with 10 positions matching TRBD1. The CDR3 is 16 residues long. Looked up from germline, CDR1 is SGHVS and CDR2 is FQNEAQ. J was trimmed by 4 bases and V by 8 bases; bases with no gene match: 13.

The chain couples TRBV20-1 to TRBJ2-1; TRBD2 agrees at 10 bases. V dropped 6 bases and J dropped 4; count of bases not matched to a gene: 9. Per the germline V gene, CDR1 is DFQATT and CDR2 is SNEGSKA (reference sequence). The CDR3 covers 15 residues. CDR3 residues: CSALYSGRAYNEQFF. The CDR3 DNA follows: TGCAGTGCCCTATACAGCGGGAGGGCGTACAATGAGCAGTTCTTC.

The rearrangement joins TRBV5-1 to TRBJ2-7; D is possibly TRBD2 (7 bases). The CDR3 sequence is 14 residues long. V was cut by 4 bases and J by 3 bases, with 14 bases left in between. Per germline, CDR1 SGHRS and CDR2 YFSETQ. Written as DNA, the CDR3 is TGCGCCAGCAGCCCGGGGGGCGACAGCTACGAGCAGTACTTC. Residues: CASSPGGDSYEQYF.

V gene TRBV12-3 or TRBV12-4 combines with J gene TRBJ2-7; D unclear. This CDR3 region has 14 residues. Trimming left V 6 bases short and J 0 bases short, with 12 bases between. This CDR3 reads CASSPLAYSYEQYF. CDR3 nucleotide sequence: TGTGCCAGCAGCCCCTTAGCCTACTCCTACGAGCAGTACTTC.

This clonotype was found a few times. V gene TRBV20-1 combines with J gene TRBJ1-2; tentative D call: TRBD1 (5 bases). Trimming cost V 0 bases and J 3 bases, with 8 bases left between them. The germline CDR1 and CDR2 sequences are DFQATT and SNEGSKA (reference sequence). This CDR3 spans 13 amino acids. The DNA of the CDR3 is TGCAGTGCTAGAGATCGGGGGTACTATGGCTACACCTTC. Encoded protein: CSARDRGYYGYTF.

The genes are TRBV20-1 and TRBJ2-1; no definite D call. The CDR3 is made up of 14 amino acids. Germline loops: CDR1 DFQATT, CDR2 SNEGSKA (reference sequence). The V end lost 0 bases, the J end lost 1 base, and 7 bases lay between the germline ends. The CDR3 reads CSARDTGSYNEQFF. The CDR3 bases are TGCAGTGCTAGAGATACGGGTTCCTACAATGAGCAGTTCTTC.

The rearrangement links TRBV20-1 to TRBJ2-3; 10 nucleotides align to TRBD2. Per the germline V gene, CDR1 is DFQATT and CDR2 is SNEGSKA (reference sequence). The trim removed 2 bases at V and 2 bases at J, leaving 7 bases unmatched. This CDR3 region has 16 residues. The CDR3, as DNA: TGCAGTGCTAGAACTACTAGCGGGAAACCCACAGATACGCAGTATTTT. Its translation: CSARTTSGKPTDTQYF.

The chain is built from TRBV20-1 and TRBJ2-7; 7 bases are shared with TRBD2. Germline lookup yields CDR1 DFQATT and CDR2 SNEGSKA (reference sequence). Unmatched junction bases numbered 6, after V lost 2 bases and J lost 2 bases. CDR3 length: 14 amino acids. DNA of the CDR3: TGCAGTGCTAGAAAAACGGGGGGTCCCTACGAGCAGTACTTC. It specifies CSARKTGGPYEQYF.

The J gene is TRBJ2-1, the V gene TRBV12-3 or TRBV12-4, with 10 bases lining up with TRBD2. The V and J ends lost 2 bases and 7 bases, in that order; junction bases with no gene match: 8. CDR3 length: 16 residues. The CDR3 reads CASSLSPLAGENEQFF. CDR3 coding DNA: TGTGCCAGCAGTTTATCCCCCCTAGCGGGGGAGAATGAGCAGTTCTTC.

The CDR3 region has the DNA TGCAGTGCTAGAGATTTCCAGGGGGTTTGGAATGAGCAGTTCTTC. Translation: CSARDFQGVWNEQFF. J is TRBJ2-1 and V is TRBV20-1; TRBD1 aligns across 7 bases. The junction had 9 bases not matched to a gene; V was cut back by 0 bases and J by 7 bases. The germline gives CDR1 DFQATT, CDR2 SNEGSKA (reference sequence). This CDR3 comprises 15 residues.

This clonotype was observed a few times. The V gene is TRBV6-5, the J gene TRBJ2-6; TRBD1 or TRBD2 may be the D gene (5 bases each). The CDR3 length is 16 residues. CDR1 is MNHEY and CDR2 is SVGAGI in the germline V gene. V lost 8 bases to trimming and J lost 1 base, with 15 bases between them. The CDR3 region is CASSGRKSSGANVLTF. Here the CDR3 DNA reads TGTGCCAGCTCGGGGCGCAAATCGTCTGGGGCCAACGTCCTGACTTTC.

V gene TRBV10-3 combines with J gene TRBJ2-7; D not certain. CDR3 size: 12 residues. Germline V gene lookup returns CDR1 ENHRY and CDR2 SYGVKD. Between the trimmed V and J ends, which lost 9 bases and 5 bases, there was a span of 14 bases. The CDR3 DNA is TGTGCCATTGCTCGCGAAGGGAACGAGCAGTACTTC. Its protein is CAIAREGNEQYF.

The CDR3 region is CASSSMTSGSSYEQYF. The CDR3 DNA follows: TGTGCCAGCAGCTCCATGACTAGCGGGAGTTCCTACGAGCAGTACTTC. This rearrangement joins TRBV11-2 to TRBJ2-7; 12 bases align to TRBD2. V shed 4 bases and J 1 base; nucleotides not matched to a gene: 5. CDR3 size: 16 residues. Per germline, CDR1 SGHAT and CDR2 FQNNGV. Using reference TRBV11-2 and TRBJ2-7 for the parts outside the CDR3, the full variable domain is EAGVAQSPRYKIIEKRQSVAFWCNPISGHATLYWYQQILGQGPKLLIQFQNNGVVDDSQLPKDRFSAERLKGVDSTLKIQPAKLEDSAVYLCASSSMTSGSSYEQYFGPGTRLTVT.

The chain carries TRBV7-9 and TRBJ2-4; D possibly corresponds to TRBD2 (6 bases). The CDR3 consists of 16 residues. Per the germline V gene, CDR1 is SEHNR and CDR2 is FQNEAQ (reference sequence). V gave up 4 bases and J gave up 11 bases, with 24 bases separating them. CDR3 sequence (DNA): TGTGCCAGCAGCTATGGCCCGGGACTGGACCAGCTAGTTCAGTACTTC. This codes for CASSYGPGLDQLVQYF.

This chain links TRBV5-1 with TRBJ2-1; no clear D. Germline CDR1 reads SGHRS; CDR2 reads YFSETQ. V was pared by 1 base and J by 6 bases, with 8 bases between. The CDR3 has 13 amino acids. CDR3 sequence: CASSLYQANEQFF. The CDR3 region has the DNA TGCGCCAGCAGCTTGTACCAGGCCAATGAGCAGTTCTTC.

The gene calls are TRBV20-1 and TRBJ2-1; D is possibly TRBD1 (6 bases). Trimming removed 6 bases at V and 1 base at J, with 16 bases between. Per the germline V gene, CDR1 is DFQATT and CDR2 is SNEGSKA (reference sequence). The CDR3 length is 15 residues. The CDR3 DNA follows: TGCAGTGCGGTAACAGGGAGTCGTTCCTACAATGAGCAGTTCTTC. This codes for CSAVTGSRSYNEQFF.

This clonotype was seen ten or more times. V is TRBV20-1 and J is TRBJ2-1; D call uncertain. CDR3 size: 14 residues. The V and J ends lost 2 bases and 0 bases respectively, with 8 bases between them. Per germline, CDR1 DFQATT and CDR2 SNEGSKA (reference sequence). The CDR3 sequence is CSARRASSYNEQFF. DNA for the CDR3: TGCAGTGCTAGACGAGCAAGCTCCTACAATGAGCAGTTCTTC.